This T cell receptor beta chain emerged from a study of T-cell memory formation after mild COVID-19. This clonotype has ten or more counts. The V end was cut by 6 bases, the J end by 11 bases, with 14 bases between. The CDR3 sequence is 13 residues long. The V gene's germline CDR1 is MNHEY and CDR2 SVGAGI. TCRdb re-called the 5' RACE reads through MiXCR, storing one row per CDR3 protein. The table shows some 120,000 distinct CDR3 sequences, with approximately 15% occurring only once. The TCR was taken from a man younger than 35 who had mild COVID-19 (a few samples of this study predate the infection). Cell type and time point are not known. The specimen was PBMCs or a T cell subset sorted from them (not recorded which). The chain recombines TRBV6-5 with TRBJ1-6; TRBD1 might be the D (6 bases). The CDR3 sequence: CASSRTDGTPLHF. CDR3 nucleotides: TGTGCCAGCAGCCGGACAGACGGTACACCCCTCCACTTT.